One and the same sample provided the 21 T cell receptor beta chains below, sequenced in a study of shared clonotypes between healthy human individuals (dated by TCRdb to between 2020 and 2021). Library preparation employed the immunoSEQ multiplex PCR assay. The source is immuneACCESS, and TCRdb retained only in-frame sequences with V and J called. Part of the clones is not carried over; for the studies checked, unresolved V genes explain less than half of this, and the remainder is unexplained. The sample profile shows about 1 million clones; around 76% of them were found once. Around 1.5% of the sample is taken by the ten largest. Source material: memory CD4+ T cells sorted from blood. The cell subset or site label, read with the paper, signifies: CD45RA-negative fraction. These receptors all stem from a young man in good health.

There are many counts of this clone. Other nucleotide sequences from this sample produce the same CDR3. The V and J genes are TRBV27 and TRBJ2-7; 10 positions agree with TRBD2. The germline CDR1 and CDR2 sequences are MNHEY and SMNVEV (reference sequence). This CDR3 is built from 13 residues. Trimming took 6 bases from V and 2 from J; bases not matched to a gene: 1. The CDR3 DNA reads as TGTGCCAGCAGAGCGGGAGGGCCCTACGAGCAGTACTTC. This codes for CASRAGGPYEQYF.

This chain joins TRBV28 and TRBJ2-7; D is unclear. CDR1 is MDHEN, CDR2 SYDVKM, per germline. Between the trimmed V and J ends, which lost 6 bases and 3 bases, there was a span of 12 bases. The CDR3 sequence is 13 residues long. CDR3 protein: CASSRDVLYEQYF. CDR3 DNA: TGTGCCAGCAGCCGCGACGTCCTCTACGAGCAGTACTTC.

This chain connects TRBV19 to TRBJ2-2, with D possibly TRBD2 on 6 matching bases. Trimming left V 7 bases short and J 3 bases short, with 15 bases between. In germline, CDR1 is LNHDA, CDR2 SQIVND (reference sequence). The CDR3 loop spans 15 amino acids. The CDR3 loop reads CASKAGFLDTGELFF. CDR3 coding DNA: TGTGCCAGTAAGGCGGGGTTCCTGGACACCGGGGAGCTGTTTTTT. Full variable domain (missing parts from reference TRBV19 and TRBJ2-2): DGGITQSPKYLFRKEGQNVTLSCEQNLNHDAMYWYRQDPGQGLRLIYYSQIVNDFQKGDIAEGYSVSREKKESFPLTVTSAQKNPTAFYLCASKAGFLDTGELFFGEGSRLTVL.

Of note for this clone: Germline is not matched at one junction end, which may reflect a read error. The chain carries TRBV18 and TRBJ2-7; the match to TRBD1 covers 11 bases. In germline, CDR1 is KGHSH, CDR2 LQKENI. The CDR3 is made up of 14 amino acids. The CDR3 region is CASTPGQGVHEQYF. In nucleotides, the CDR3 is TGTGCCAGCACACCGGGACAGGGGGTCCACGAGCAGTACTTC.

This clone was observed a few times. The rearrangement uses TRBV18 and TRBJ2-4; D uncertain. The CDR3 loop spans 11 amino acids. V lost 8 bases and J 5 bases, leaving 7 bases between the germline ends. The germline V gene has CDR1 KGHSH and CDR2 LQKENI. The CDR3 sequence: CASTGQNIQYF. The CDR3 DNA sequence: TGTGCCAGCACCGGCCAAAACATTCAGTACTTC.

J is TRBJ2-7 and V is TRBV7-2; 10 bases are shared with TRBD2. Germline V gene lookup returns CDR1 SGHTA and CDR2 FQGNSA. V lost 6 bases and J lost 7; bases outside the gene matches: 9. The CDR3 length is 14 residues. CDR3 DNA: TGTGCCAGCAGGCAGGCACTAGCGGGGTTAGAGCAGTACTTC. This translates into CASRQALAGLEQYF. Drawing the rest from reference TRBV7-2 and TRBJ2-7, the complete variable domain is GAGVSQSPSNKVTEKGKDVELRCDPISGHTALYWYRQSLGQGLEFLIYFQGNSAPDKSGLPSDRFSAERTGGSVSTLTIQRTQQEDSAVYLCASRQALAGLEQYFGPGTRLTVT.

This chain links TRBV5-5 with TRBJ1-5; no clear D gene. The CDR3 totals 15 residues. Between the trimmed V and J ends, which lost 2 bases and 2 bases, there was a span of 11 bases. CDR1 is SGHKS, CDR2 YYEKEE, per germline (reference sequence). CDR3 loop: CASSFWAGGNQPQHF. Written as DNA, the CDR3 is TGTGCCAGCAGCTTCTGGGCAGGCGGCAATCAGCCCCAGCATTTT.

The chain is built from TRBV5-4 and TRBJ2-7, with TRBD2 identical over 9 bases. After removal of 4 bases from V and 0 bases from J, the junction contained 8 bases not matched to a gene. The germline V gene has CDR1 SGHNT and CDR2 YYREEE (reference sequence). The CDR3 contains 16 residues. The CDR3: CASSMKRGARSYEQYF. The CDR3 region has the DNA TGTGCCAGCAGCATGAAGCGGGGGGCACGCTCCTACGAGCAGTACTTC.

The rearrangement joins TRBV6-1 to TRBJ1-5; possibly TRBD1 for D (5 bases). The CDR3 contains 15 residues. The V gene's germline CDR1 is MNHNS and CDR2 SASEGT. Between the trimmed V and J ends, which lost 0 bases and 6 bases, there was a span of 12 bases. The CDR3 loop reads CASSEARGRGQPQHF. The CDR3 bases are TGTGCCAGCAGTGAAGCTCGGGGAAGGGGTCAGCCCCAGCATTTT.

Here the CDR3 DNA reads TGTGCCAGCAGATCGGGCCCAATCTCCTCCTACGAGCAGTACTTC. It is translated as CASRSGPISSYEQYF. This rearrangement joins TRBV6-5 to TRBJ2-7; no firm D call. This CDR3 region has 15 residues. Trimming cost V 6 bases and J 0 bases, with 15 bases left between them. The V gene's germline CDR1 is MNHEY and CDR2 SVGAGI.

The V and J genes are TRBV10-2 and TRBJ2-3, with TRBD2 identical over 8 bases. The CDR3 has 16 amino acids. Germline assignment: CDR1 WSHSY and CDR2 SAAADI. Trimming removed 4 bases from V and 2 bases from J; junction bases left unmatched: 8. The CDR3 DNA follows: TGCGCCAGCAGTGTAGGGAGCGGGAGTAACACAGATACGCAGTATTTT. This codes for CASSVGSGSNTDTQYF.

This chain uses TRBV6-1 with TRBJ1-2; D unresolved. CDR1 and CDR2 from the germline V gene are MNHNS and SASEGT. The V end lost 5 bases, the J end lost 2 bases, and 12 bases lay between the germline ends. CDR3 length equals 14 residues. The CDR3 here is CASSFTDQNYGYTF. CDR3 coding DNA: TGTGCCAGCAGTTTCACAGACCAAAACTATGGCTACACCTTC.

With respect to this clone: Distinct nucleotide sequences in the sample also encode this CDR3. The rearrangement links TRBV6-5 to TRBJ2-6, with TRBD1 matching 8 bases. V dropped 5 bases and J dropped 1; count of bases not matched to a gene: 1. This CDR3 is 15 amino acids long. The V gene's germline CDR1 is MNHEY and CDR2 SVGAGI. The CDR3 reads CASSRTGSGANVLTF. As DNA, the CDR3 is TGTGCCAGCAGTCGGACAGGGTCTGGGGCCAACGTCCTGACTTTC.

This rearrangement joins TRBV4-2 to TRBJ1-2, with D unresolved. Germline CDR1 reads LGHNA; CDR2 reads YNFKEQ. The V gene lost 0 bases and the J gene lost 4 bases, with 12 bases spanning the gap. The length of the CDR3 is 15 residues. The CDR3 region is CASSQDPNSIYGYTF. CDR3 nucleotides: TGTGCCAGCAGCCAAGATCCTAACAGCATCTATGGCTACACCTTC.

The CDR3 here is CASSPQGQVTYEQYF. DNA of the CDR3: TGTGCCAGCTCACCCCAGGGACAGGTGACCTACGAGCAGTACTTC. This chain links TRBV18 with TRBJ2-7; 8 bases match TRBD1. This CDR3 is built from 15 residues. CDR1 is KGHSH and CDR2 is LQKENI in the germline V gene. J was trimmed by 2 bases and V by 3 bases; bases with no gene match: 6.

This sequence joins TRBV11-2 and TRBJ1-6; D call uncertain. Between the trimmed V and J ends, which lost 5 bases and 7 bases, there was a span of 18 bases. The germline V gene has CDR1 SGHAT and CDR2 FQNNGV. The CDR3 is made up of 16 amino acids. The CDR3 protein is CASSQRRAASNSPLHF. The CDR3 DNA sequence: TGTGCCAGCAGCCAGAGGAGGGCAGCATCCAATTCACCCCTCCACTTT. Combining the CDR3 with reference TRBV11-2 and TRBJ1-6 gives the whole variable domain EAGVAQSPRYKIIEKRQSVAFWCNPISGHATLYWYQQILGQGPKLLIQFQNNGVVDDSQLPKDRFSAERLKGVDSTLKIQPAKLEDSAVYLCASSQRRAASNSPLHFGNGTRLTVT.

This chain links TRBV5-4 with TRBJ2-1, with D possibly called TRBD1 or TRBD2 (5 bases each). This CDR3 contains 15 residues. Germline-derived CDR1 and CDR2 are SGHNT and YYREEE (reference sequence). Trimming took off 5 bases at V and 10 bases at J, with 22 bases between the two ends. This chain's CDR3 is CASRFGDLRTMEQFF. CDR3 bases: TGTGCCAGCAGATTCGGGGACCTACGAACAATGGAGCAGTTCTTC.

This chain connects TRBV29-1 to TRBJ2-1, with D uncertain. The V end was cut by 2 bases, the J end by 4 bases, with 12 bases between. Per the germline V gene, CDR1 is SQVTM and CDR2 is ANQGSEA. The CDR3 extends over 14 amino acids. The CDR3 DNA follows: TGCAGCGTTGAACTGTCAGCCCAGTACAATGAGCAGTTCTTC. It encodes CSVELSAQYNEQFF.

J is TRBJ2-3 and V is TRBV10-2; TRBD1 might be the D (6 bases). CDR1 and CDR2 (germline): WSHSY, SAAADI. The CDR3 spans 15 residues. V was trimmed by 6 bases and J by 3 bases, leaving 16 bases between them. CDR3 region: CASREQGGGTDTQYF. CDR3 DNA: TGCGCCAGCAGGGAGCAAGGGGGTGGAACAGATACGCAGTATTTT.

As for this clone: This CDR3 is also generated by other DNA sequences in the sample. The DNA for the CDR3 is TGTGCCAGCAGCGTAGGGGAGGGGAATTACAATGAGCAGTTCTTC. The encoded protein is CASSVGEGNYNEQFF. This chain connects TRBV9 to TRBJ2-1; 7 positions agree with TRBD2. The CDR3 has 15 amino acids. J gave up 4 bases and V 0 bases, and 4 bases lay outside the gene matches. Germline V gene sequence: CDR1 SGDLS, CDR2 YYNGEE.

The chain has TRBV6-4 and TRBJ2-3; D call uncertain. Germline-derived CDR1 and CDR2 are MRHNA and SNTAGT. Trimming removed 5 bases at V and 2 bases at J, with 14 bases between. CDR3 size: 15 residues. The CDR3 DNA is TGTGCCAGCAGTATCCGGGCCTCTCCCACAGATACGCAGTATTTT. Translating it yields CASSIRASPTDTQYF.